What follows are 20 T cell receptor beta chains derived from one specimen sequenced in a study of T cell repertoires in cytomegalovirus infection. These receptors' targets are unknown. TCRdb reprocessed the reads with MiXCR, giving one entry per CDR3 protein. The data show over 45,000 distinct CDR3 sequences, 15% to 25% seen once. The sample consisted of CD8+ T cells from cultured PBMCs, taken from culture after CMV antigen stimulation. All receptors come from a human donor in good health (CMV status not recorded). Some clones in this sample may be carry-over from other donors' samples.

This clonotype was observed at least ten times. DNA for the CDR3: TGTGCCAGCAGTCCTAGGGACTTCCCGGTTCAGTACTTC. This translates into CASSPRDFPVQYF. The chain recombines TRBV12-3 or TRBV12-4 with TRBJ2-4; TRBD2 might be the D (6 bases). The V gene lost 5 bases and the J gene lost 11 bases, with 16 bases spanning the gap. The CDR3 sequence is 13 residues long.

In the case of this clonotype: A much larger clone differs from this one at a single base, so this may be a read error. V and J are TRBV3-1 and TRBJ2-5; D remains unclear. Germline CDR1 is LGHDT and CDR2 is YNNKEL (reference sequence). CDR3 length: 15 residues. CDR3 DNA: TGTGCCAGCAGCCTAGTCCAGACTTGGAAAGAGACCCGGTACTTC. Translating it yields CASSLVQTWKETRYF.

This chain uses TRBV4-1 with TRBJ1-1, with TRBD1 identical over 10 bases. V trimming: 5 bases; J trimming: 1 base; junction bases outside the gene matches: 4. Germline values: CDR1 MGHRA, CDR2 YSYEKL. CDR3 size: 15 residues. CDR3 sequence: CASSGTGVENTEAFF. CDR3 nucleotides: TGCGCCAGCAGCGGGACAGGGGTTGAGAACACTGAAGCTTTCTTT.

In this sample, this clonotype turned up many times. V gene TRBV7-2 combines with J gene TRBJ2-1; 9 bases are shared with TRBD2. Losses at the gene ends were 0 bases for V and 6 bases for J; bases not matched to a gene: 6. Per germline, CDR1 SGHTA and CDR2 FQGNSA. The CDR3 consists of 16 residues. The chain's CDR3 is CASSLALSGGSNEQFF. DNA for the CDR3: TGTGCCAGCAGCTTAGCGCTAAGCGGGGGGAGCAATGAGCAGTTCTTC.

This chain links TRBV5-6 with TRBJ1-2, with D possibly being TRBD1 (5 bases). Germline CDR1 and CDR2: SGHDT and YYEEEE. Trimming took off 1 base at V and 3 bases at J, with 16 bases between the two ends. The CDR3 covers 16 residues. The CDR3 sequence: CASSLLGDGADYGYTF. The CDR3 coding sequence is TGTGCCAGCAGCTTGTTAGGGGACGGTGCGGACTATGGCTACACCTTC.

The gene calls are TRBV30 and TRBJ2-3, with D tentatively TRBD1 (6 bases). V was cut by 2 bases and J by 0 bases, with 15 bases left in between. In germline, CDR1 is GTSNPN, CDR2 SVGIG (reference sequence). The CDR3 covers 16 residues. The DNA of the CDR3 is TGTGCCTGGAGTCTTGGACAGCACGCTAGCACAGATACGCAGTATTTT. This translates into CAWSLGQHASTDTQYF.

V usage is TRBV18 and J usage is TRBJ2-7; no clear D. The CDR3 extends over 14 amino acids. The V end lost 0 bases, the J end lost 1 base, and 7 bases lay between the germline ends. Germline lookup yields CDR1 KGHSH and CDR2 LQKENI. For the CDR3, the DNA is TGTGCCAGCTCACCACCGGCAGAGTCCTACGAGCAGTACTTC. It is translated as CASSPPAESYEQYF.

V gene TRBV9 combines with J gene TRBJ2-7; either TRBD1 or TRBD2 may supply D (5 bases each). Germline CDR1 is SGDLS and CDR2 is YYNGEE. Trimming cost V 0 bases and J 0 bases, with 10 bases left between them. The CDR3 is 15 amino acids. CDR3: CASSVGDPSSYEQYF. CDR3 nucleotide sequence: TGTGCCAGCAGCGTAGGGGACCCAAGCTCCTACGAGCAGTACTTC.

This clonotype qualifies as medium-sized. The gene calls are TRBV6-2 or TRBV6-3 and TRBJ1-5, with a weak D call TRBD1 (5 bases). Trimming took off 0 bases at V and 1 base at J, with 7 bases between the two ends. This CDR3 spans 15 amino acids. Germline CDR1 reads MNHEY; CDR2 reads SVGEGT. In DNA form, the CDR3 reads TGTGCCAGCAGTTACTCGACAGTGAGCAATCAGCCCCAGCATTTT. Its translation is CASSYSTVSNQPQHF.

This CDR3 reads CASSQGDLSQPQHF. CDR3 DNA: TGCGCCAGCAGCCAAGGGGACCTGAGTCAGCCCCAGCATTTT. The chain carries TRBV4-3 and TRBJ1-5; maybe TRBD1 (5 bases). CDR3 length: 14 amino acids. V dropped 1 base and J dropped 6 bases, with 10 bases sitting between them. Germline V gives CDR1 LGHNA, CDR2 YSLEER.

V is TRBV29-1 and J is TRBJ2-7, with D possibly being TRBD1 or TRBD2 (5 bases each). The CDR3 sequence is 14 residues long. Trimming stripped 0 bases from V and 4 bases from J, with 13 bases between. The germline gives CDR1 SQVTM, CDR2 ANQGSEA. The DNA for the CDR3 is TGCAGCGTTGAAGATCGAGGGCAGGGTTACGAGCAGTACTTC. It codes for CSVEDRGQGYEQYF.

J is TRBJ1-4 and V is TRBV7-9, with a tentative D call TRBD1 (6 bases). Trimming took off 5 bases at V and 8 bases at J, with 15 bases between the two ends. The V gene's germline CDR1 is SEHNR and CDR2 FQNEAQ (reference sequence). The CDR3 sequence is 14 residues long. In DNA form, the CDR3 reads TGTGCCAGCAGCGCAAACAGGGAGGCGGAAAAACTGTTTTTT. It translates to CASSANREAEKLFF.

The chain employs TRBV4-1 and TRBJ1-1; 8 bases match TRBD1. Germline loops: CDR1 MGHRA, CDR2 YSYEKL. J lost 4 bases, V lost 0 bases, and 19 bases had no gene match. CDR3 length: 20 residues. CDR3 nucleotides: TGCGCCAGCAGCCAAGATTGGGAGAGGCAGGGGGCGTCTATGGTCACTGAAGCTTTCTTT. It is translated as CASSQDWERQGASMVTEAFF.

V is TRBV29-1 and J is TRBJ2-7, with D tentatively TRBD1 or TRBD2 (5 bases each). The CDR3 runs 14 residues. Germline values: CDR1 SQVTM, CDR2 ANQGSEA. V gave up 3 bases and J gave up 4 bases, with 16 bases separating them. CDR3 protein: CSVDDTGARYEQYF. CDR3 bases: TGCAGCGTTGATGACACCGGGGCGCGGTACGAGCAGTACTTC.

This clonotype showed up many times. The rearrangement links TRBV4-1 to TRBJ2-7, with D perhaps being TRBD1 or TRBD2 (5 bases each). This CDR3 region has 14 residues. Trimming took 3 bases from V and 7 from J, leaving 16 bases between them. CDR1 is MGHRA and CDR2 is YSYEKL in the germline V gene. The CDR3 DNA follows: TGCGCCAGCAGCCAGGGGGACGGTACCTGGGAGCAGTACTTC. It codes for CASSQGDGTWEQYF.

This sequence joins TRBV12-3 or TRBV12-4 and TRBJ1-1; D unclear. The CDR3 extends over 15 amino acids. V lost 3 bases and J 0 bases, leaving 11 bases between the germline ends. The CDR3 nucleotides are TGTGCCAGCAGTTTTGTAGTACCGCTGAACACTGAAGCTTTCTTT. Translating gives CASSFVVPLNTEAFF.

This clonotype was counted at least ten times. This chain uses TRBV7-9 with TRBJ2-3; D ambiguous. Between the trimmed V and J ends, which lost 4 bases and 4 bases, there was a span of 6 bases. This CDR3 is built from 12 residues. In germline, CDR1 is SEHNR, CDR2 FQNEAQ (reference sequence). The CDR3 bases are TGTGCCAGCAGCTACGGCCCAGATACGCAGTATTTT. Translation: CASSYGPDTQYF.

This sequence joins TRBV7-6 and TRBJ2-1; D gene uncertain. The V and J ends lost 8 bases and 10 bases respectively, with 6 bases between them. The CDR3 has 9 amino acids. From germline, CDR1 is SGHVS and CDR2 FNYEAQ. The CDR3 loop reads CASSGEQFF. CDR3 coding DNA: TGTGCCAGCTCTGGGGAGCAGTTCTTC.

The genes are TRBV4-1 and TRBJ2-1, with 10 bases fitting TRBD2. V dropped 3 bases and J dropped 8; count of bases not matched to a gene: 10. Germline CDR1 reads MGHRA; CDR2 reads YSYEKL. The CDR3 is 16 amino acids. DNA of the CDR3: TGCGCCAGCAGCCACTCTGACGGACTAGCGGCGGATGAGCAGTTCTTC. Protein: CASSHSDGLAADEQFF.

This chain uses TRBV28 with TRBJ2-7; TRBD1 or TRBD2 may be the D gene (5 bases each). CDR3 length equals 14 residues. V was shortened by 6 bases and J by 0 bases, with 12 bases between the two germline ends. Germline values: CDR1 MDHEN, CDR2 SYDVKM. This chain's CDR3 is CASRGTESSYEQYF. Here the CDR3 DNA reads TGTGCCAGCAGGGGGACGGAAAGCTCCTACGAGCAGTACTTC.